Each of the 6 T cell receptor beta chains below was sequenced from the same sample in a study of T cells in Graves' hyperthyroidism and ophthalmopathy. Amplification yielded TCR beta CDR3 regions, with RNA transcripts as the source. Using the HTBI primer set, a first-round RT-PCR was run on the TCR CDR3. TCRdb reprocessed the multiplex PCR reads via MiXCR and lists one record per CDR3 protein. The data hold 600,000 to 750,000 distinct CDR3 sequences, with 17% observed a single time. Sequenced sample: blood. Receptors originate from a man aged 50-60 years with Graves' hyperthyroidism.

This chain uses TRBV9 with TRBJ2-1; TRBD2 matches 13 bases. This CDR3 spans 18 amino acids. Germline assignment: CDR1 SGDLS and CDR2 YYNGEE. V lost 4 bases and J lost 2; bases outside the gene matches: 9. CDR3 nucleotides: TGTGCCAGCAGCCTCCGGACTAGCGGGAGACCCACCTACAATGAGCAGTTCTTC. Translation: CASSLRTSGRPTYNEQFF.

The gene calls are TRBV7-6 and TRBJ2-7; TRBD2 agrees at 8 bases. Germline trimming cut 2 bases from V and 1 base from J; bases unmatched to any gene: 7. CDR1 SGHVS and CDR2 FNYEAQ come from the germline V gene. The CDR3 sequence is 16 residues long. This CDR3 reads CASSLTSGSGSYEQYF. The CDR3 DNA is TGTGCCAGCAGCTTAACCAGCGGGAGTGGTTCCTACGAGCAGTACTTC.

This clonotype has at least ten counts. The CDR3 region is CASSSTSGSYEQYF. In nucleotides, the CDR3 is TGTGCCAGCAGTTCAACTAGCGGGAGTTACGAGCAGTACTTC. This chain links TRBV12-3 or TRBV12-4 with TRBJ2-7; 11 bases are shared with TRBD2. The CDR3 is 14 amino acids. Losses at the gene ends were 4 bases for V and 4 bases for J; bases not matched to a gene: 3.

This clonotype has ten or more counts. The gene calls are TRBV28 and TRBJ2-6, with D unclear. Germline V gene data show CDR1 as MDHEN and CDR2 as SYDVKM. Trimming left V 3 bases short and J 0 bases short, with 6 bases between. This CDR3 spans 15 amino acids. CDR3 bases: TGTGCCAGCAGTTTCCGGATCTCTGGGGCCAACGTCCTGACTTTC. Protein product: CASSFRISGANVLTF.

In DNA form, the CDR3 reads TGTGCCAGCAGCGCGTACAGAGCCAGTGGCTACACCTTC. The encoded protein is CASSAYRASGYTF. The chain uses TRBV9 and TRBJ1-2; D unclear. Germline V gene data show CDR1 as SGDLS and CDR2 as YYNGEE. The V end was cut by 3 bases, the J end by 7 bases, with 13 bases between. The CDR3 is 13 residues long.

This clonotype came up many times. The rearrangement links TRBV11-2 to TRBJ2-3, with 11 bases that match TRBD2. Germline CDR1 and CDR2: SGHAT and FQNNGV. There are 16 residues in the CDR3. V trimming: 4 bases; J trimming: 3 bases; junction bases outside the gene matches: 6. CDR3: CASSSLAGEPTDTQYF. CDR3 sequence (DNA): TGTGCCAGCAGCTCACTAGCGGGAGAACCTACAGATACGCAGTATTTT.